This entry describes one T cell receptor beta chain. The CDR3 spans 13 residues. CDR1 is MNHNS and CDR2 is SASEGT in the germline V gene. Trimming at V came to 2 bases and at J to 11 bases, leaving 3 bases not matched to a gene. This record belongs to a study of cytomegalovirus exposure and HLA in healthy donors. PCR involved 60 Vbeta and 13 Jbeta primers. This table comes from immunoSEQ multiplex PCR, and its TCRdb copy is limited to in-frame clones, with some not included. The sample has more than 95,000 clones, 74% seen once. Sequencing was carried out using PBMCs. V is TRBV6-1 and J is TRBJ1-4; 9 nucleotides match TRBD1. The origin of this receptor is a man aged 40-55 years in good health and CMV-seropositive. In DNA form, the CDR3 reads TGTGCCAGCAGTGAACCGACAGGGGGGAAACTGTTTTTT. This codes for CASSEPTGGKLFF.